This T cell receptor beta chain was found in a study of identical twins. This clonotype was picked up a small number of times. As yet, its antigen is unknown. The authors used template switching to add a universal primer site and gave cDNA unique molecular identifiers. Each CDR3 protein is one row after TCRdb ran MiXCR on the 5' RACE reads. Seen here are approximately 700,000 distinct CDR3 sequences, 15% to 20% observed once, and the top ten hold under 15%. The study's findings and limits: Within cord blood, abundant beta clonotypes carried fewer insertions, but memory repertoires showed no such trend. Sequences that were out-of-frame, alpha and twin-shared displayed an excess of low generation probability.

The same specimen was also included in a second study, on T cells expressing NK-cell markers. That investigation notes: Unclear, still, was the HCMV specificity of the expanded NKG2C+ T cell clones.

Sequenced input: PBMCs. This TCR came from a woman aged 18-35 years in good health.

DNA for the CDR3: TGTGCCAGCAGCTTAGAATTCGCGGGGAACACAGATACGCAGTATTTT. This translates into CASSLEFAGNTDTQYF. The chain employs TRBV11-2 and TRBJ2-3, with a weak D call TRBD2 (6 bases). CDR3 length: 16 residues. CDR1 and CDR2 from the germline V gene are SGHAT and FQNNGV. V lost 0 bases to trimming and J lost 2 bases, with 12 bases between them.